This T cell receptor beta chain was identified during a study of PD-L1 blockade in urothelial cancer. Study in general: At 3 weeks after treatment start (second dose) and again at 6 weeks, blood was analyzed. Blood samples had a median of around 150,000 T cells.

Time point denoted: pretreatment peripheral blood. The CDR3 loop spans 13 amino acids. Germline CDR1 and CDR2: GTSNPN and SVGIG (reference sequence). Trimming took 6 bases from V and 4 from J, leaving 10 bases between them. TCRdb's copy holds only in-frame clones and misses some; the assay was immunoSEQ multiplex PCR. Altogether 95,000 or so clones are present, about nine tenths being singletons, with the ten largest covering roughly 2%. Here the sequenced sample was PBMCs, taken around atezolizumab (anti-PD-L1) treatment. The TCR originated in a man in his fifties or sixties with urothelial cancer. The V call is TRBV30, the J call TRBJ2-6; no firm D call. CDR3 amino acids: CACTIAGANVLTF. CDR3 bases: TGTGCCTGTACGATAGCCGGGGCCAACGTCCTGACTTTC.